A single sample is the source of the 7 T cell receptor beta chains below, sequenced in a study of OX40 agonist ivuxolimab in advanced cancers. Measured with immunoSEQ multiplex PCR; TCRdb has only the in-frame clones, and not every one. The data contain approximately 35,000 clones, about 90% of them singletons. Source: CD4+ or CD8+ T cells sorted from blood, taken in a trial of the OX40 agonist ivuxolimab. The receptors derive from an adult with an advanced solid tumor such as melanoma, head and neck, liver or kidney cancer.

The chain uses TRBV7-9 and TRBJ2-4, with 7 bases that match TRBD1. The CDR3 runs to 17 residues. The germline gives CDR1 SEHNR, CDR2 FQNEAQ (reference sequence). Trimming cost V 2 bases and J 6 bases; bases outside gene matches: 13. The CDR3 DNA reads as TGTGCCAGCAGCTTAATCCGGGACAGTGGAAGCGGAAACATTCAGTACTTC. This sequence encodes CASSLIRDSGSGNIQYF.

This chain connects TRBV11-2 to TRBJ2-7; D uncertain. Trimming removed 3 bases from V and 5 bases from J, with 8 bases in between. The CDR3 loop spans 12 amino acids. Germline CDR1 reads SGHAT; CDR2 reads FQNNGV. The CDR3 DNA reads as TGTGCCAGCAGCTTCGTCCTCAACGAGCAGTACTTC. Its protein is CASSFVLNEQYF.

This chain joins TRBV11-2 and TRBJ1-1; TRBD1 matches at 9 bases. The CDR3 consists of 15 residues. Germline V CDR1 and CDR2: SGHAT, FQNNGV. V shed 5 bases and J 5 bases; nucleotides not matched to a gene: 9. CDR3 in DNA: TGTGCCAGCAGCCCAAGGGACAGGGTAAATACTGAAGCTTTCTTT. It codes for CASSPRDRVNTEAFF.

J is TRBJ2-3 and V is TRBV7-8, with D perhaps matching TRBD2 (6 bases). Trimming cost V 2 bases and J 5 bases, with 23 bases left between them. This CDR3 has 18 residues. Germline assignment: CDR1 SGHVS and CDR2 FQNEAQ. DNA for the CDR3: TGTGCCAGCAGCTTACCGGACGGGGAGGAGGCGGGTGGAGATACGCAGTATTTT. Encoded protein: CASSLPDGEEAGGDTQYF.

This clone was recorded once. V and J are TRBV6-6 and TRBJ2-5; 8 positions match TRBD1. The CDR3 extends over 16 amino acids. From germline, CDR1 is MNHNY and CDR2 SVGAGI (reference sequence). The V and J ends lost 4 bases and 0 bases, in that order; junction bases with no gene match: 7. DNA of the CDR3: TGTGCCAGCAGTTCCCGGACAGGGCCGTACCAAGAGACCCAGTACTTC. It specifies CASSSRTGPYQETQYF.

The rearrangement links TRBV6-1 to TRBJ2-7, with D possibly matching TRBD1 (5 bases). Per germline, CDR1 MNHNS and CDR2 SASEGT. The CDR3 loop spans 15 amino acids. Trimming removed 1 base at V and 2 bases at J, with 12 bases between. This CDR3 reads CASSEGRQIPYEQYF. Here the CDR3 DNA reads TGTGCCAGCAGTGAAGGTAGACAGATTCCCTACGAGCAGTACTTC.

This clone was observed a single time. The genes are TRBV10-1 and TRBJ1-4; D not resolved. The CDR3 contains 16 residues. Germline V gives CDR1 WNHNN, CDR2 SYGVQD (reference sequence). V was pared by 0 bases and J by 4 bases, with 12 bases between. DNA of the CDR3: TGCGCCAGCAGTGAGTCGATTAAAAGGGTTAATGAAAAACTGTTTTTT. Amino acid sequence: CASSESIKRVNEKLFF.